The rows below give T cell receptor beta chains drawn from one sample of a study of CD4 T cell repertoires in COVID-19. Method: immunoSEQ multiplex PCR; TCRdb's copy keeps in-frame clones and lacks some. The table includes thousands of clones, approximately 81% detected once. Sequenced material: effector memory CD4+ T cells from blood, taken before the COVID-19 pandemic. The receptors derive from a human donor who had COVID-19. CDR3s include the opening cysteine and the closing phenylalanine or tryptophan. The D gene is left open where the match is weak. Some rows have no size entry. The others give once, few or many, or a class for an expanded clone.

D,J,size,V,DNA,CDR3
NA,TRBJ2-3,NA,TRBV28,TGTGCCAGCAGTGGGGAGGGCACAGATACGCAGTATTTT,CASSGEGTDTQYF
TRBD1,TRBJ2-4,NA,TRBV6-9,TGTGCCAGCAGGAGACAGGGAAATGGGGTAGACATTCAGTACTTC,CASRRQGNGVDIQYF
TRBD1,TRBJ1-2,NA,TRBV6-1,TGTGCCAGCAGAACAACAGGGGGCGCCCGTTATGGCTACACCTTC,CASRTTGGARYGYTF
NA,TRBJ2-7,few,TRBV6-6,TGTGCCAGCAGCTTAAGCACAGGGACGGTCAACGAGCAGTACTTC,CASSLSTGTVNEQYF
NA,TRBJ1-2,NA,TRBV21-1,TGTGCCAGCAGCAAAGATAGAAATGGCTACACCTTC,CASSKDRNGYTF
TRBD1,TRBJ2-7,NA,TRBV18,TGTGCCAGCTCATACGACAGGGTTAGGTCCGAGCAGTACTTC,CASSYDRVRSEQYF
NA,TRBJ2-3,NA,TRBV2,TGTGCCAGCAGGGAACGACAGGGCACAGATACGCAGTATTTT,CASRERQGTDTQYF
NA,TRBJ1-1,NA,TRBV5-1,TGCGCCAGCAGCAAAACCCTGACTGTGAACACTGAAGCTTTCTTT,CASSKTLTVNTEAFF
TRBD2,TRBJ2-3,NA,TRBV29-1,TGCAGCGTTGTCCCCCTAGCGGGCACAGATACGCAGTATTTT,CSVVPLAGTDTQYF
TRBD2,TRBJ2-6,NA,TRBV19,TGTGCCAGTGGGGGGGGATCTGGGGCCAACGTCCTGACTTTC,CASGGGSGANVLTF
TRBD2,TRBJ2-1,NA,TRBV5-1,TGCGCCAGCAGCTTGGAGGTAGCGGGAGTTAAGCATGAGCAGTTCTTC,CASSLEVAGVKHEQFF
NA,TRBJ1-1,NA,TRBV29-1,TGCAGCGTCGTGGACAGCCGGATGAACACTGAAGCTTTCTTT,CSVVDSRMNTEAFF
TRBD1,TRBJ2-3,NA,TRBV5-1,TGCGCCAGCAGCCTACAGGGGGCATGGGATACGCAGTATTTT,CASSLQGAWDTQYF
NA,TRBJ2-2,NA,TRBV30,TGTGCCTGGAGTAAATCGGGAGTGGCCACCGGGGAGCTGTTTTTT,CAWSKSGVATGELFF
NA,TRBJ2-4,NA,TRBV14,TGTGCCAGCAGCCAAGATCAGAGGCTAGCCAAAAACATTCAGTACTTC,CASSQDQRLAKNIQYF
NA,TRBJ2-5,NA,TRBV28,TGTGCCAGCAGCGGACAGGGAGGGGAGACCCAGTACTTC,CASSGQGGETQYF
TRBD1,TRBJ2-7,once,TRBV2,TGTGCCAGCATCTCGGGACAGAGGGCCGAGCAGTACTTC,CASISGQRAEQYF
TRBD1,TRBJ1-2,NA,TRBV19,TGTGCCAGTAGACCACGGACAGGGCAAGGAACTAACTATGGCTACACCTTC,CASRPRTGQGTNYGYTF
NA,TRBJ2-2,NA,TRBV11-2,TGTGCCAGCAGCCTCCTAACCGGGGAGCTGTTTTTT,CASSLLTGELFF
NA,TRBJ1-3,NA,TRBV19,TGTGCCAGTAGTATACAGATCTCTGGAAACACCATATATTTT,CASSIQISGNTIYF